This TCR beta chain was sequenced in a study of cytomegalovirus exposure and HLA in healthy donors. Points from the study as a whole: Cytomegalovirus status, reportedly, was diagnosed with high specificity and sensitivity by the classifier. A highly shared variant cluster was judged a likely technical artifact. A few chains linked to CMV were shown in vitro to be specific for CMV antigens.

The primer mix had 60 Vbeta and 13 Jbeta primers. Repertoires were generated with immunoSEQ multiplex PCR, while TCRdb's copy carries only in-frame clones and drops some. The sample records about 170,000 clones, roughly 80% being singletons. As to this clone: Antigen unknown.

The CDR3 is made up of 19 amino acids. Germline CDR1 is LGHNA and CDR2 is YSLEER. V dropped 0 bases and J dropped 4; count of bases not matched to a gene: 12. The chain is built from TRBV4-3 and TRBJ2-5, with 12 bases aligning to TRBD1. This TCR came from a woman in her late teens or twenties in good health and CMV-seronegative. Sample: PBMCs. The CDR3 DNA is TGCGCCAGCAGCCAAGAAGCTTGGGGACAGGGGGCGTCGGGAGAGACCCAGTACTTC. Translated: CASSQEAWGQGASGETQYF.